Sequencing of this T cell receptor (beta chain) was carried out in a study of blood T cell repertoires in COVID-19. Study-wide context: Specimens from acute and convalescent COVID-19 originated in the United States, Italy and Spain. Sources were T cells, B-cell-depleted T cells, or PBMCs; the material itself was cDNA or gDNA.

TCRdb's copy holds only in-frame clones and misses some; the assay was immunoSEQ multiplex PCR. The table has about 170,000 clones, roughly 85% seen once. The sequence came from a woman aged 80 or older with active or convalescent COVID-19. Material: peripheral blood.

The CDR3 sequence: CASSLAWDREAFF. The CDR3 DNA reads TGTGCCAGCAGCTTAGCGTGGGACAGAGAAGCTTTCTTT. The chain carries TRBV7-6 and TRBJ1-1, with 7 bases aligning to TRBD1. There are 13 residues in the CDR3. V lost 0 bases, J lost 8 bases, and 3 bases stayed unmatched. Germline lookup yields CDR1 SGHVS and CDR2 FNYEAQ.